Listed below are T cell receptor beta chains from one sample, sequenced in a study of blood T cell repertoires in COVID-19. This table comes from immunoSEQ multiplex PCR, and its TCRdb copy is limited to in-frame clones, with some not included. Seen here are 390,000 or so clones, around 87% observed once, and the top ten hold around 9.3%. The sequencing sample was made of peripheral blood. The receptor set was obtained from a woman aged 25 to 39 with COVID-19, enrolled during active disease. Both conserved end residues are part of each CDR3. The D gene is left open where the match is weak. Expanded clones get a size class; other rows say once, few or many, or leave the size out.

d_call	v_call	clone_size	j_call	cdr3_nt	cdr3_aa
-	TRBV6-5	-	TRBJ2-5	TGTGCCAGCACTCAACAGGGTCTATACCAAGAGACCCAGTACTTC	CASTQQGLYQETQYF
-	TRBV6-5	few	TRBJ1-1	TGTGCCAGCAGTTACTCGAGCACAGGGAACACTGAAGCTTTCTTT	CASSYSSTGNTEAFF
-	TRBV19	-	TRBJ2-2	TGTGCCAGTAGTATGGATTTGGGCAAGAACACCGGGGAGCTGTTTTTT	CASSMDLGKNTGELFF
TRBD1	TRBV10-1	-	TRBJ2-7	TGCGCCAGCAGTGGACAGGGGAGGGAGCAGTACTTC	CASSGQGREQYF
TRBD1	TRBV7-9	-	TRBJ2-5	TGTGCCAGCAGCTCCAGCCCCGGGACAGACCAAGAGACCCAGTACTTC	CASSSSPGTDQETQYF
-	TRBV10-3	-	TRBJ1-1	TGTGCCATCCGCGCCGAACCAAACACTGAAGCTTTCTTT	CAIRAEPNTEAFF
TRBD2	TRBV13	-	TRBJ2-3	TGTGCCAGCAGACCCCTCGGGACTAGCGTAGATACGCAGTATTTT	CASRPLGTSVDTQYF
-	TRBV7-2	once	TRBJ2-4	TGTGCCAGCAGCTTCCAGTGGCGGGACATTCAGTACTTC	CASSFQWRDIQYF
-	TRBV24-1	once	TRBJ2-2	TGTGCCACCAGGGGGCCGGGCGGGGAGCTGTTTTTT	CATRGPGGELFF
TRBD2	TRBV5-4	-	TRBJ2-7	TGTGCCAGCAGCGACCGGACTAGCGGGAGTTACGAGCAGTACTTC	CASSDRTSGSYEQYF
TRBD2	TRBV30	-	TRBJ2-5	TGTGCCTGGAGTGTACTTGCGGGAGGGCCCAGAGAGACCCAGTACTTC	CAWSVLAGGPRETQYF
-	TRBV3-1/TRBV3-2	-	TRBJ2-1	TGTGCCAGCAGCCAAGGGCGGGCTAGCTCCTACAATGAGCAGTTCTTC	CASSQGRASSYNEQFF
-	TRBV19	-	TRBJ2-3	TGTGCCAGTGGCTATAGCCCAGATACGCAGTATTTT	CASGYSPDTQYF
-	TRBV2	-	TRBJ2-3	TGTGCCAGAGGGAGACGGACAGATACGCAGTATTTT	CARGRRTDTQYF
-	TRBV21-1	-	TRBJ2-1	TGTGCCAGCAGCAAAGCCCCCCCGGGACAGGGCTCCTACAATGAGCAGTTCTTC	CASSKAPPGQGSYNEQFF
-	TRBV24-1	once	TRBJ2-3	TGTGCCACCGCCCCACCCACTGGCACAGATACGCAGTATTTT	CATAPPTGTDTQYF
-	TRBV18	-	TRBJ2-3	TGTGCCAGCTCACCGTTGCAGGGCCCAGATACGCAGTATTTT	CASSPLQGPDTQYF
TRBD1	TRBV19	-	TRBJ2-1	TGTGCCAGTTCCGGGACAGGGGACTCCAAAAACAATGAGCAGTTCTTC	CASSGTGDSKNNEQFF
-	TRBV7-3	-	TRBJ2-5	TGTGCCAGCAGCTTAGCCAGGGTCGAGACCCAGTACTTC	CASSLARVETQYF
TRBD1	TRBV10-3	-	TRBJ2-1	TGTGCCATCAGTGTTAGGACAGGGATTTACAATGAGCAGTTCTTC	CAISVRTGIYNEQFF
-	TRBV5-6	-	TRBJ2-2	TGTGCCAGCAGCTTGCGTCAGATGAACACCGGGGAGCTGTTTTTT	CASSLRQMNTGELFF
-	TRBV6-6	-	TRBJ1-5	TGTGCCAGCAGTTACGCCTGGACAGTAAGCAATCAGCCCCAGCATTTT	CASSYAWTVSNQPQHF
-	TRBV7-2	-	TRBJ1-1	TGTGCCAGCAGCTTAGAGGCAGCTTCCTCGGGAGCTTTCTTT	CASSLEAASSGAFF
TRBD1	TRBV5-5	-	TRBJ2-2	TGTGCCAGCAGCCATAAATTGGACAGGGTCGTTAACACCGGGGAGCTGTTTTTT	CASSHKLDRVVNTGELFF
-	TRBV10-3	-	TRBJ1-1	TGTGCCATCAGAGTTAACGGCACTGAAGCTTTCTTT	CAIRVNGTEAFF
TRBD2	TRBV9	-	TRBJ2-1	TGTGCCAGCAGCGTAGGATTACTAGCGGCCTACAATGAGCAGTTCTTC	CASSVGLLAAYNEQFF
-	TRBV6-5	-	TRBJ2-7	TGTGCCAGCAGTTACTACGGGGACGAGCAGTACTTC	CASSYYGDEQYF